This paragraph covers one T cell receptor (beta chain) sequence. Its specificity is unknown. Treatment described: around 19 received Ad26.COV2.S at low or high dose, single or two shots; five or six received placebo; per-sample allocation not given. Sampling occurred on day 63 after the first vaccine or placebo injection. It was an adult aged 18-55 years in Boston who was the donor. The sample originates from a study of Ad26.COV2.S vaccination and SARS-CoV-2 variants. As for the study in general: The donor participated in the COV1001 trial, in its Ad26.COV2.S arm. Study-level findings and limits: Vaccine recipients and placebo recipients showed similar non-spike TCR breadth.

CDR1 and CDR2 from the germline V gene are PRHDT and FYEKMQ (reference sequence). The CDR3 runs 18 residues. V lost 1 base and J lost 2; bases outside the gene matches: 9. This table comes from immunoSEQ multiplex PCR, and its TCRdb copy is limited to in-frame clones, with some not included. This table holds a few hundred thousand clones, 80% to 95% found once. This chain links TRBV13 with TRBJ2-3; 10 positions agree with TRBD2. The clonotype was recovered from a person aged 18-65 years who received the Ad26.COV2.S COVID-19 vaccine or a placebo. The source material was peripheral blood, sampled in a trial of Ad26.COV2.S vaccine versus placebo. CDR3 in DNA: TGTGCCAGCAGCTTAGTAGGTAGCGGGAGGTTCGTCACAGATACGCAGTATTTT. It codes for CASSLVGSGRFVTDTQYF.